The 16 T cell receptor beta chains presented below share a single source sample, sequenced in a study of cytomegalovirus exposure and HLA in healthy donors. It was with 60 Vbeta and 13 Jbeta primers that the PCR ran. Produced via immunoSEQ multiplex PCR; TCRdb's table is partial and in-frame only. Seen here are fewer than 250,000 clones, 78% observed once, and the top ten hold 13% to 15%. Sequencing used PBMCs. These receptors came from a woman between 25 and 40 years old in good health and CMV-seropositive.

The gene calls are TRBV30 and TRBJ2-5, with D possibly TRBD1 on 6 matching bases. Germline assignment: CDR1 GTSNPN and CDR2 SVGIG (reference sequence). The V and J ends lost 7 bases and 1 base respectively, with 10 bases between them. CDR3 size: 12 residues. In nucleotides, the CDR3 is TGTGCCTTACAGGGTTCCCAAGAGACCCAGTACTTC. Its translation: CALQGSQETQYF.

The chain couples TRBV13 to TRBJ2-3; 10 bases align to TRBD2. The CDR3 has 19 residues. V lost 5 bases and J lost 2; bases outside the gene matches: 16. CDR1 and CDR2 from the germline V gene are PRHDT and FYEKMQ (reference sequence). CDR3 amino acids: CASSLQRLAGEGYTDTQYF. For the CDR3, the DNA is TGTGCCAGCAGCCTACAACGGCTAGCGGGAGAAGGGTACACAGATACGCAGTATTTT.

The V call is TRBV2, the J call TRBJ1-4; maybe TRBD1 (6 bases). The CDR3 sequence is 13 residues long. Germline values: CDR1 SNHLY, CDR2 FYNNEI. The V end was cut by 7 bases, the J end by 6 bases, with 12 bases between. In nucleotides, the CDR3 is TGTGCCAGCACCTTCGGACAGTATGAAAAACTGTTTTTT. Translated: CASTFGQYEKLFF.

This CDR3 is CASSLMGVRSVGDTGELFF. The CDR3 nucleotides are TGTGCCAGCAGCTTAATGGGAGTACGCTCTGTTGGGGATACCGGGGAGCTGTTTTTT. J is TRBJ2-2 and V is TRBV7-3; tentative D call: TRBD2 (5 bases). The V end lost 1 base, the J end lost 5 bases, and 23 bases lay between the germline ends. The length of the CDR3 is 19 residues. Per the germline V gene, CDR1 is SGHTA and CDR2 is FQGTGA.

The chain links TRBV2 to TRBJ1-5, with D unclear. This CDR3 has 13 residues. V was trimmed by 5 bases and J by 7 bases, leaving 12 bases between them. CDR1 is SNHLY and CDR2 is FYNNEI in the germline V gene. CDR3 protein: CASSYGSEQPQHF. For the CDR3, the DNA is TGTGCCAGCAGTTACGGGTCCGAACAGCCCCAGCATTTT.

This clone has a single count. This rearrangement joins TRBV7-2 to TRBJ1-2, with D possibly being TRBD1 (5 bases). CDR3 length: 15 amino acids. Germline V lookup: CDR1 SGHTA, CDR2 FQGNSA. V lost 5 bases and J 3 bases, leaving 16 bases between the germline ends. Here the CDR3 reads CASSQRGSGYYGYTF. The CDR3 nucleotides are TGTGCCAGCAGCCAGCGGGGGTCCGGGTACTATGGCTACACCTTC.

The CDR3 loop is CASSLGPPGLFSGANVLTF. As DNA, the CDR3 is TGTGCCAGCAGCTTAGGTCCCCCAGGGTTATTCTCTGGGGCCAACGTCCTGACTTTC. V usage is TRBV7-9 and J usage is TRBJ2-6, with D possibly TRBD1 on 5 matching bases. CDR1 is SEHNR and CDR2 is FQNEAQ in the germline V gene (reference sequence). The CDR3 extends over 19 amino acids. Trimming shortened V by 1 base and J by 0 bases, and 16 bases separated the two germline ends.

V is TRBV19 and J is TRBJ1-2, with 9 positions matching TRBD1. This CDR3 spans 15 amino acids. The germline V gene has CDR1 LNHDA and CDR2 SQIVND (reference sequence). Trimming cost V 6 bases and J 2 bases; bases outside gene matches: 7. The CDR3 nucleotides read TGTGCCAGTAGATGGGGACAGGGAGTAAACTATGGCTACACCTTC. Its protein is CASRWGQGVNYGYTF.

The chain uses TRBV18 and TRBJ1-1; possibly TRBD1 for D (6 bases). CDR3 size: 15 residues. The germline gives CDR1 KGHSH, CDR2 LQKENI. V was trimmed by 2 bases and J by 5 bases, leaving 15 bases between them. CDR3 DNA: TGTGCCAGCTCACCATCCACAGGGTTGCGAACTGAAGCTTTCTTT. Encoded protein: CASSPSTGLRTEAFF.

This clone showed up just a few times. Other DNA sequences in the sample encode the same CDR3. The rearrangement uses TRBV5-1 and TRBJ2-3; D may be TRBD1 (6 bases). The ends were cut back, 0 bases at V and 2 bases at J, with 7 bases in the middle. The CDR3 loop spans 14 amino acids. Germline CDR1 SGHRS, CDR2 YFSETQ. The CDR3 DNA reads as TGCGCCAGCAGCTTGGGGACAGCCACAGATACGCAGTATTTT. Protein sequence: CASSLGTATDTQYF.

The chain combines TRBV6-5 with TRBJ2-7, with no clear D. Looked up from germline, CDR1 is MNHEY and CDR2 is SVGAGI. CDR3 size: 15 residues. Trimming pared 2 bases from V and 0 bases from J, leaving 11 bases between. CDR3 nucleotides: TGTGCCAGCAGTTACACTCTGCTTAGCTCCTACGAGCAGTACTTC. Translating it yields CASSYTLLSSYEQYF.

CDR3 coding DNA: TGTGCCAGCAGCTTTACCACAGGGGGTCCCGGGAATGAGCAGTTCTTC. It encodes CASSFTTGGPGNEQFF. The chain has TRBV5-4 and TRBJ2-1; 8 bases match TRBD1. The germline CDR1 and CDR2 sequences are SGHNT and YYREEE (reference sequence). V lost 2 bases to trimming and J lost 7 bases; unmatched junction nucleotides: 11. This CDR3 region has 16 residues.

In its sample, this clone was seen a few times. The V and J genes are TRBV7-3 and TRBJ2-2, with a tentative D call TRBD2 (7 bases). The CDR3 totals 14 residues. Germline lookup yields CDR1 SGHTA and CDR2 FQGTGA. V was cut by 0 bases and J by 6 bases, with 8 bases left in between. CDR3 bases: TGTGCCAGCAGCTTAACAGGGGGGGCCGGGGAGCTGTTTTTT. Protein: CASSLTGGAGELFF.

Written as DNA, the CDR3 is TGTGCCAGCAGCTCTACTCTAGCGATTAGCACAGATACGCAGTATTTT. Its translation: CASSSTLAISTDTQYF. The chain couples TRBV7-6 to TRBJ2-3; D is possibly TRBD2 (6 bases). The CDR3 sequence is 16 residues long. Trimming pared 4 bases from V and 0 bases from J, leaving 14 bases between. Germline CDR1 reads SGHVS; CDR2 reads FNYEAQ.

The chain links TRBV2 to TRBJ2-7; the D gene is possibly TRBD1 (5 bases). Germline lookup yields CDR1 SNHLY and CDR2 FYNNEI. This CDR3 comprises 16 residues. Trimming pared 3 bases from V and 3 bases from J, leaving 18 bases between. The CDR3 DNA sequence: TGTGCCAGCAGTGACATAGAAGGCAGGGCCCTCTACGAGCAGTACTTC. It is translated as CASSDIEGRALYEQYF.

The chain carries TRBV11-3 and TRBJ2-5; a weak D match, TRBD2 (5 bases). The CDR3 is 17 amino acids. The V gene's germline CDR1 is SGHNT and CDR2 YENEEA. V lost 3 bases and J 2 bases, leaving 19 bases between the germline ends. In DNA form, the CDR3 reads TGTGCCAGCAGCTTTAAACTCCCGAAGGAGGTGCAAGAGACCCAGTACTTC. Encoded protein: CASSFKLPKEVQETQYF. The full variable domain, with the rest looked up from reference TRBV11-3 and TRBJ2-5, is EAGVVQSPRYKIIEKKQPVAFWCNPISGHNTLYWYLQNLGQGPELLIRYENEEAVDDSQLPKDRFSAERLKGVDSTLKIQPAELGDSAVYLCASSFKLPKEVQETQYFGPGTRLLVL.